These 6 T cell receptor beta chains were sequenced from one sample in a study of T cells after yellow fever vaccination. TCRdb re-analysed the 5' RACE reads in MiXCR, keeping a single row per CDR3 protein. The sample lists over 110,000 distinct CDR3 sequences; 7.7% were seen once. This specimen consisted of CD4+ T cells sorted from PBMCs, obtained 5 days after the yellow fever booster vaccination. These receptors were obtained from a man aged 30 to 45 who received the YFV17D yellow fever vaccine.

This clonotype was counted ten times or more. The chain links TRBV7-3 to TRBJ2-7, with TRBD2 matching 7 bases. Trimming took 5 bases from V and 3 from J; bases not matched to a gene: 10. Germline CDR1 and CDR2: SGHTA and FQGTGA. The CDR3 extends over 15 amino acids. The CDR3 loop is CASSPHERGDYEQYF. In DNA form, the CDR3 reads TGTGCCAGCAGCCCGCACGAGCGGGGAGACTACGAGCAGTACTTC.

The genes are TRBV12-3 or TRBV12-4 and TRBJ2-3; possibly TRBD1 for D (5 bases). Trimming removed 3 bases from V and 5 bases from J, with 12 bases in between. This CDR3 is 14 amino acids long. CDR3 nucleotides: TGTGCCAGCAGTTTTCGAAGGGGCGTAGATACGCAGTATTTT. Translating it yields CASSFRRGVDTQYF.

This clonotype was seen ten or more times. This chain's CDR3 is CASSNRGAGSYEQYF. The CDR3 DNA sequence: TGTGCCAGCAGTAACAGGGGCGCAGGCTCCTACGAGCAGTACTTC. The chain recombines TRBV6-5 with TRBJ2-7; the match to TRBD1 covers 7 bases. The ends lost 5 bases at V and 0 bases at J; junction bases unmatched: 7. CDR3 length equals 15 residues. Germline V gives CDR1 MNHEY, CDR2 SVGAGI.

A few counts support this clonotype. The CDR3 sequence is CASSQELSGSWTGELFF. The CDR3 bases are TGTGCCAGCAGCCAAGAACTCAGCGGGAGTTGGACCGGGGAGCTGTTTTTT. V usage is TRBV4-2 and J usage is TRBJ2-2, with 8 bases lining up with TRBD2. CDR3 length: 17 amino acids. Germline trimming cut 0 bases from V and 5 bases from J; bases unmatched to any gene: 8. Germline CDR1 LGHNA, CDR2 YNFKEQ.

This clonotype was recorded at least ten times. This chain links TRBV4-3 with TRBJ2-3; 11 positions agree with TRBD2. The CDR3 extends over 16 amino acids. The V gene end was trimmed by 5 bases and the J gene end by 0 bases; junction bases not matched to a gene: 4. Germline-derived CDR1 and CDR2 are LGHNA and YSLEER. CDR3 residues: CASSGLAGGSTDTQYF. CDR3 DNA sequence: TGCGCCAGCAGCGGTCTAGCGGGAGGAAGCACAGATACGCAGTATTTT.

In regard to this clonotype: This clone may be a read error of a much larger clone one base away. The genes are TRBV12-3 or TRBV12-4 and TRBJ2-2, with D uncertain. The length of the CDR3 is 13 residues. V shed 7 bases and J shed 7 bases, with 13 bases lying between them. Here the CDR3 reads CASTDGDIGELFF. In DNA, the CDR3 is TGTGCCAGCACCGACGGTGACATCGGGGAGCTGTTTTTT.